Listed here are 24 T cell receptor beta chains from one sample, sequenced in a study of blood T cell repertoires in COVID-19. Clones were sequenced by immunoSEQ multiplex PCR, and TCRdb holds only the in-frame ones, with some missing. The sample carries under 70,000 clones, about nine tenths recorded once. The sample comprised peripheral blood. The receptors here all came from a human donor with active COVID-19. The donor label of this sample is uncertain.

This chain joins TRBV4-1 and TRBJ2-7, with TRBD1 matching over 7 bases. After removal of 3 bases from V and 13 bases from J, the junction contained 9 bases not matched to a gene. This CDR3 has 12 amino acids. CDR1 is MGHRA and CDR2 is YSYEKL in the germline V gene. CDR3 bases: TGCGCCAGCAGCCACCTAGGACAGGTCCACTACTTC. Its translation: CASSHLGQVHYF.

V gene TRBV7-9 combines with J gene TRBJ2-1, with 11 bases aligning to TRBD2. With V trimmed by 4 bases and J by 7 bases, 3 bases remained unmatched. Germline V gene lookup returns CDR1 SEHNR and CDR2 FQNEAQ (reference sequence). The CDR3 extends over 14 amino acids. CDR3 amino acids: CASSSSGGWNEQFF. The CDR3, as DNA: TGTGCCAGCAGCTCTAGCGGGGGGTGGAATGAGCAGTTCTTC.

The chain joins TRBV19 to TRBJ1-6; weak D call: TRBD1 (6 bases). The ends were cut back, 7 bases at V and 10 bases at J, with 17 bases in the middle. The CDR3 contains 14 residues. The V gene's germline CDR1 is LNHDA and CDR2 SQIVND (reference sequence). CDR3 nucleotide sequence: TGTGCCAGTAATCTTGGGACATTGGGCTCACCCCTCCACTTT. This translates into CASNLGTLGSPLHF. The full variable domain, in which reference TRBV19 and TRBJ1-6 provide the parts outside the CDR3, is DGGITQSPKYLFRKEGQNVTLSCEQNLNHDAMYWYRQDPGQGLRLIYYSQIVNDFQKGDIAEGYSVSREKKESFPLTVTSAQKNPTAFYLCASNLGTLGSPLHFGNGTRLTVT.

This CDR3 is CASSFNRGTEAFF. As DNA, the CDR3 is TGTGCCAGCAGTTTTAACAGGGGGACTGAAGCTTTCTTT. The rearrangement links TRBV27 to TRBJ1-1; 8 nucleotides match TRBD1. The CDR3 has 13 residues. V lost 3 bases and J lost 5; bases outside the gene matches: 2. Germline-derived CDR1 and CDR2 are MNHEY and SMNVEV (reference sequence).

This chain links TRBV18 with TRBJ2-3; TRBD1 might be the D (5 bases). V dropped 3 bases and J dropped 5 bases, with 15 bases sitting between them. The CDR3 contains 15 residues. Germline lookup yields CDR1 KGHSH and CDR2 LQKENI. This chain's CDR3 is CASSPGGQGRDTQYF. Here the CDR3 DNA reads TGTGCCAGCTCACCCGGTGGCCAGGGAAGAGATACGCAGTATTTT.

The CDR3 DNA reads as TGTGCCAGCCGACTAGCGGGGGGCCCCGAGCAGTTCTTC. This translates into CASRLAGGPEQFF. The chain joins TRBV25-1 to TRBJ2-1; TRBD2 matches 13 bases. Trimming took 8 bases from V and 10 from J; bases not matched to a gene: 5. The CDR3 covers 13 residues. Per germline, CDR1 MGHDK and CDR2 SYGVNS.

V is TRBV5-6 and J is TRBJ2-7; D gene unclear. V was trimmed by 4 bases and J by 2 bases, leaving 10 bases between them. Germline V CDR1 and CDR2: SGHDT, YYEEEE. CDR3 length equals 13 residues. The CDR3 bases are TGTGCCAGCAGCCCCGGGTCGACCTACGAGCAGTACTTC. It translates to CASSPGSTYEQYF.

The chain uses TRBV4-3 and TRBJ2-5; TRBD1 aligns across 10 bases. Germline trimming cut 0 bases from V and 3 bases from J; bases unmatched to any gene: 4. The CDR3 spans 16 residues. In germline, CDR1 is LGHNA, CDR2 YSLEER. DNA of the CDR3: TGCGCCAGCAGCCAAGATCTGGGACAGGGGAAAGAGACCCAGTACTTC. Its translation is CASSQDLGQGKETQYF.

The J gene is TRBJ2-1, the V gene TRBV6-5; D not certain. CDR3 length: 11 residues. Trimming shortened V by 6 bases and J by 9 bases, and 9 bases separated the two germline ends. CDR1 and CDR2 (germline): MNHEY, SVGAGI. CDR3 DNA sequence: TGTGCCAGCAGGAGCACGGGTGAGCAGTTCTTC. This sequence encodes CASRSTGEQFF.

DNA for the CDR3: TGTGCCAGCTCCCCGGACAGGAGGAGCGATGAGCAGTTCTTC. Its translation: CASSPDRRSDEQFF. The V and J genes are TRBV18 and TRBJ2-1; 7 bases map to TRBD1. Losses at the gene ends were 6 bases for V and 8 bases for J; bases not matched to a gene: 10. This CDR3 is 14 amino acids long. CDR1 and CDR2 from the germline V gene are KGHSH and LQKENI.

The genes are TRBV19 and TRBJ1-5; D gene ambiguous. The CDR3 contains 14 residues. CDR1 and CDR2 (germline): LNHDA, SQIVND (reference sequence). V lost 3 bases and J lost 5, with 11 bases in between. CDR3 protein: CASSIGEVHQPQHF. Here the CDR3 DNA reads TGTGCCAGTAGTATTGGCGAGGTCCATCAGCCCCAGCATTTT.

The V gene is TRBV19, the J gene TRBJ1-1; TRBD1 aligns across 11 bases. V dropped 4 bases and J dropped 0; count of bases not matched to a gene: 10. The germline gives CDR1 LNHDA, CDR2 SQIVND (reference sequence). This CDR3 has 18 residues. CDR3 coding DNA: TGTGCCAGTAGTACTCTCCCGGGACAGGGGGATTTGAACACTGAAGCTTTCTTT. Residues: CASSTLPGQGDLNTEAFF. Using reference TRBV19 and TRBJ1-1 for the parts outside the CDR3, the full variable domain is DGGITQSPKYLFRKEGQNVTLSCEQNLNHDAMYWYRQDPGQGLRLIYYSQIVNDFQKGDIAEGYSVSREKKESFPLTVTSAQKNPTAFYLCASSTLPGQGDLNTEAFFGQGTRLTVV.

The chain uses TRBV7-2 and TRBJ2-2, with D hard to call. Looked up from germline, CDR1 is SGHTA and CDR2 is FQGNSA. Trimming removed 1 base at V and 3 bases at J, with 9 bases between. The CDR3 extends over 15 amino acids. The CDR3: CASSLVLGDTGELFF. The CDR3 bases are TGTGCCAGCAGCTTAGTACTCGGAGACACCGGGGAGCTGTTTTTT.

The V call is TRBV14, the J call TRBJ1-6; TRBD1 matches at 10 bases. This CDR3 region has 15 residues. With V trimmed by 3 bases and J by 7 bases, 3 bases remained unmatched. Germline V lookup: CDR1 SGHDN, CDR2 FVKESK. The CDR3 DNA reads TGTGCCAGCAGCCATTCGGGACAGGGGAATTCACCCCTCCACTTT. It encodes CASSHSGQGNSPLHF.

The V gene is TRBV18, the J gene TRBJ2-5; tentative D call: TRBD2 (7 bases). Germline CDR1 and CDR2: KGHSH and LQKENI. V gave up 6 bases and J gave up 1 base, with 15 bases separating them. The CDR3 extends over 15 amino acids. The CDR3 coding sequence is TGTGCCAGCTCCCCGGGGGGCCTAGCCCAAGAGACCCAGTACTTC. Amino acid sequence: CASSPGGLAQETQYF.

This clone appeared a single time. The gene calls are TRBV7-8 and TRBJ2-7, with D perhaps TRBD1 (5 bases). CDR1 is SGHVS and CDR2 is FQNEAQ in the germline V gene. The V gene lost 3 bases and the J gene lost 3 bases, with 15 bases spanning the gap. This CDR3 contains 15 residues. The CDR3 DNA sequence: TGTGCCAGCAGCTTGGTCGAGTCAGGGAACTACGAGCAGTACGTC. Protein: CASSLVESGNYEQYV.

This rearrangement joins TRBV5-1 to TRBJ2-3; TRBD2 aligns across 8 bases. The CDR3 totals 14 residues. Germline CDR1 SGHRS, CDR2 YFSETQ. Trimming at V came to 7 bases and at J to 0 bases, leaving 4 bases not matched to a gene. CDR3 region: CASRGGSSTDTQYF. The CDR3 DNA reads TGCGCCAGCCGGGGGGGCAGTAGCACAGATACGCAGTATTTT.

This chain connects TRBV3-1 (or the pseudogene TRBV3-2) to TRBJ1-1; the match to TRBD1 covers 9 bases. This CDR3 contains 15 residues. The germline gives CDR1 LGHDT, CDR2 YNNKEL (reference sequence). Trimming removed 4 bases from V and 2 bases from J; junction bases left unmatched: 5. In DNA, the CDR3 is TGTGCCAGCAGCCCGCACAGGGGGCGAAACACTGAAGCTTTCTTT. This encodes CASSPHRGRNTEAFF.

CDR3 nucleotide sequence: TGTGCCAGCAAGGCGGAGGACACTGAAGCTTTCTTT. Its protein is CASKAEDTEAFF. The V call is TRBV5-4, the J call TRBJ1-1; D is unresolved. The CDR3 contains 12 residues. Trimming took 6 bases from V and 3 from J, leaving 9 bases between them. CDR1 and CDR2 from the germline V gene are SGHNT and YYREEE (reference sequence).

This chain joins TRBV27 and TRBJ2-1, with 8 nucleotides matching TRBD1. Looked up from germline, CDR1 is MNHEY and CDR2 is SMNVEV (reference sequence). The CDR3 runs to 15 residues. The junction had 5 bases not matched to a gene; V was cut back by 3 bases and J by 4 bases. CDR3 DNA sequence: TGTGCCAGCAGTTTTTGGCAGGGGGCTTACAATGAGCAGTTCTTC. The encoded protein is CASSFWQGAYNEQFF.

The chain uses TRBV7-2 and TRBJ2-1; 7 bases are a match to TRBD1. The length of the CDR3 is 15 residues. V shed 4 bases and J 8 bases; nucleotides not matched to a gene: 11. Germline CDR1 is SGHTA and CDR2 is FQGNSA. The CDR3 here is CASSSTPGTVDEQFF. CDR3 in DNA: TGTGCCAGCAGCTCCACCCCTGGGACAGTCGATGAGCAGTTCTTC.

The chain is built from TRBV9 and TRBJ2-2; D might be TRBD1 (6 bases). The CDR3 has 13 amino acids. Germline CDR1 SGDLS, CDR2 YYNGEE. V was trimmed by 4 bases and J by 5 bases, leaving 9 bases between them. The CDR3 region is CASSKQGTGELFF. In nucleotides, the CDR3 is TGTGCCAGCAGCAAACAGGGTACCGGGGAGCTGTTTTTT.

This clone was found once. The chain employs TRBV18 and TRBJ1-1; 8 bases align to TRBD1. The CDR3 is 14 residues long. V shed 6 bases and J 2 bases; nucleotides not matched to a gene: 5. From germline, CDR1 is KGHSH and CDR2 LQKENI. The CDR3 protein is CASSPGGVNTEAFF. In nucleotides, the CDR3 is TGTGCCAGCTCCCCAGGGGGCGTCAACACTGAAGCTTTCTTT.

This chain uses TRBV5-4 with TRBJ2-3; D is possibly TRBD2 (5 bases). V shed 2 bases and J shed 6 bases, with 10 bases lying between them. The CDR3 loop spans 13 amino acids. CDR1 and CDR2 from the germline V gene are SGHNT and YYREEE (reference sequence). In nucleotides, the CDR3 is TGTGCCAGCAGCTTCTGGGAGACGGATACGCAGTATTTT. Translated: CASSFWETDTQYF.